This T cell receptor (beta chain) was documented in a study of blood T cell repertoires in COVID-19. Background on the study: Samples of COVID-19 (acute and convalescent) were obtained from the United States, Italy and Spain. T cells, B-cell-depleted T cells, or PBMCs supplied cDNA or gDNA.

Study processing details: Scientists estimated how many nucleated cells there were by amplifying reference gene primers. Profiling relied on immunoSEQ multiplex PCR, and the TCRdb table lists in-frame clones only, not all of them. D and trimming were read from the DNA, whereas the V and J calls and clone size are those reported in that table. The sample has some 89,000 clones, around 90% seen once. The receptor comes from a man over 45 with acute or convalescent COVID-19. Sequences were obtained from peripheral blood.

CDR3 nucleotides: TGCAGCGAAGGCAGGAGGGTGAGCACTGAAGCTTTCTTT. This sequence encodes CSEGRRVSTEAFF. The genes are TRBV29-1 and TRBJ1-1; D gene uncertain. CDR1 SQVTM and CDR2 ANQGSEA come from the germline V gene. V lost 7 bases and J lost 4, with 16 bases in between. This CDR3 has 13 residues.